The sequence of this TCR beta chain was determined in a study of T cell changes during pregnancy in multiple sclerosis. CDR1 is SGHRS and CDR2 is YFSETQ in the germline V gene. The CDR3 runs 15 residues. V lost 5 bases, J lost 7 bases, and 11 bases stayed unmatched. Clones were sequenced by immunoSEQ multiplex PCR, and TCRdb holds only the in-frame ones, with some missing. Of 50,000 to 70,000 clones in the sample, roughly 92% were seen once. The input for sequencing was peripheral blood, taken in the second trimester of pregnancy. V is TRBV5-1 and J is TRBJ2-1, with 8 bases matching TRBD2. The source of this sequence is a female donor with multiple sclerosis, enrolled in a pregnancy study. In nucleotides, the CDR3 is TGCGCCAGCAGATCCAGCGGGAGAATGATAAATGAGCAGTTCTTC. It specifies CASRSSGRMINEQFF.